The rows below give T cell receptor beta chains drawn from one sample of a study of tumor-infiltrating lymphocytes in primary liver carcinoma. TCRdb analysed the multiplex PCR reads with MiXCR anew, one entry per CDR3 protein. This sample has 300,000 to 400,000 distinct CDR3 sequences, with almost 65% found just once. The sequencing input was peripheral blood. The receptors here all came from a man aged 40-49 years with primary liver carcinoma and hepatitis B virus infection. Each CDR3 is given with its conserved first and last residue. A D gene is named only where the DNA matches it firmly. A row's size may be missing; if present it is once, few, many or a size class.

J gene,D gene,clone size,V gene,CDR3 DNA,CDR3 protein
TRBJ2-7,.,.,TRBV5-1,TGCACCAGCAGCTTTCTTCCAGGTAGCTCCTACGAGCAGTACTTC,CTSSFLPGSSYEQYF
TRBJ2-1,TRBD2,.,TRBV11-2,TGTGCCAGCAGCTTAGATCTCGGAGCGGGATGGGGTAATGAGCAGCTCTTC,CASSLDLGAGWGNEQLF
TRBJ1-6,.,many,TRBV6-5,TGTGCCAGCCGGCCCCAAAATGGGGCACCCCTCCACTTT,CASRPQNGAPLHF
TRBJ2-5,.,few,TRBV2,TGTGCCAGCAGTGAAGCCGGTCAGAACCAAGAGACCCAGTACTTC,CASSEAGQNQETQYF
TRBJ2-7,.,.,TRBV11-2,TGTGCCAGCAGCTCAGATTTCACGGCTTACGAGCTGTACTTC,CASSSDFTAYELYF
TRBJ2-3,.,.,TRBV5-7,TGTGCCAGCAGCTTAATCCAGTCGGCGGCTACAGATAGGCAGTATTTC,CASSLIQSAATDRQYF
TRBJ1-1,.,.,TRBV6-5,TGTGCCATTAGTTACTCGGCGCCGAACACTGAAGCTTTCTTT,CAISYSAPNTEAFF
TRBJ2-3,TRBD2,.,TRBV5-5,TGTACCAGCAGCTTGGTGCCTAGCGGGAAGTTAGATACGCAGTATTTT,CTSSLVPSGKLDTQYF
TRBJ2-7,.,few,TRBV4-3,TGCGCCAGCAGCCAAGTGGTAGGGCCCCTAACCTACGAGCAGTACTTC,CASSQVVGPLTYEQYF
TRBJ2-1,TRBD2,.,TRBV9,TGTGCCAGCAGCGTATGTAGCGGGGCCTACAATGAGCAGTTCTTC,CASSVCSGAYNEQFF
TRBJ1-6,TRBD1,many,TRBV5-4,TGTGCCAGCAGCAGGACAGGGGAGGATTCACCCCTCCACTTT,CASSRTGEDSPLHF
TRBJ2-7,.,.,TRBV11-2,TGTGCTAGCAGCCCTTCAGGACTAACGGGAGCGGCCGAGCAGTACTTC,CASSPSGLTGAAEQYF
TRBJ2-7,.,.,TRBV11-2,TGTGCCAGAGGCTTAGATAGCCCCGAGCAGTACTTC,CARGLDSPEQYF
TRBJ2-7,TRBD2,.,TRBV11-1,TGTGCCAGCAACGTGGGGACTAGCGGGATCAATCAGCAGTACTTC,CASNVGTSGINQQYF
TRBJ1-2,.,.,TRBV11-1,TGTGTCAGCAGCTTAGAAACAGGGACGAACTATGGCTACACCTTT,CVSSLETGTNYGYTF
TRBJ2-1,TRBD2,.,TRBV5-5,TGTGTCAGCAGCTTGGCTAGCGGGACATACAATGAGCAATTCTTC,CVSSLASGTYNEQFF
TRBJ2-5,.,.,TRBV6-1,TGTACCAGCAGTGAAGCTCTCGGGTTGGGATACCAAGAGACCCAGTACTTC,CTSSEALGLGYQETQYF
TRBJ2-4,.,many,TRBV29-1,TGCAGCGTTGGGCTAGGGGTGAAGTCCGGTCAGTACTTC,CSVGLGVKSGQYF
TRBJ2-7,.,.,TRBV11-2,TGTGACAGGAGCTTAGACCACGAAGGAGGGGTTTACGAGCAGTACTTC,CDRSLDHEGGVYEQYF
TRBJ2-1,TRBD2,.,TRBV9,TGTGCCAGCAGCCCTAGACTAGCGGGAGGGCGGGGTGAGCAGTTCTTC,CASSPRLAGGRGEQFF
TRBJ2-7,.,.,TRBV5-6,TGTGCCAGCAGCTTCACTCCTAGACAGAATCAAACCCTGTCCTACGAGCAGTACTTC,CASSFTPRQNQTLSYEQYF
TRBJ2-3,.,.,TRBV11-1,TGTGCCAGCAGCCAATTCCCCACAGATATGCAGTATTTT,CASSQFPTDMQYF
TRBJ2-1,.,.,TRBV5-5,TGTGCCAGCAGCCTGCGCAGCTCCTACAATGAGGAGTTCTTC,CASSLRSSYNEEFF
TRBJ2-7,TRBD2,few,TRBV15,TGTGCCACCAGCAGGGCGGGCGGGAGCTACGAGCAGTACTTC,CATSRAGGSYEQYF
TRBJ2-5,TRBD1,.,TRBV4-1,TGCGCCAGCAGCCAACAACCGTCGGCAGGGGGAGAGACCCAGTACTTC,CASSQQPSAGGETQYF
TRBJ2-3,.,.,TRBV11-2,TGTGCCTGCAGCTTAGGCCGTTCACACGTTCTGACGCGAGTAACAGATACGCAGTATTTT,CACSLGRSHVLTRVTDTQYF
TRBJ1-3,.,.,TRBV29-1,TGCAGCGCTGACTCTGGTGGTGGAAAGACCATATATTTT,CSADSGGGKTIYF
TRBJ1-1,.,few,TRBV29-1,TGCAGCGTTGAAGAAGGGCAGGGGCAGAGGACTGAAGCTTTCTTT,CSVEEGQGQRTEAFF
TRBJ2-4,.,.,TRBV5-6,TGTGCCAGCAGCTCCCGGTTGGTCAAAAACATTCAGTACTTC,CASSSRLVKNIQYF
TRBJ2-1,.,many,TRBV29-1,TGCAGCGAAACGCTAGCGTACAATGAGCAGTTCTTC,CSETLAYNEQFF
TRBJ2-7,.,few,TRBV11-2,TGTGCCAGCAGCTTAGTTGTGGTAGTCCTTCGCTACGAGCAGTACTTC,CASSLVVVVLRYEQYF
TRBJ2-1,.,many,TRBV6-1,TGTGCCAGCAGCTCCCCACAGGGGGGGATATACAATGAGCAGTTCTTC,CASSSPQGGIYNEQFF
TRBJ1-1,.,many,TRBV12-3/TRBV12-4,TGTGCCAGCAGGGCCAACAGGAAGAACACTGAAGCTTTCTTT,CASRANRKNTEAFF
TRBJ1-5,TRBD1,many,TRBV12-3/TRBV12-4,TGTGCCAGCAGTCTCAGCGGGACAGGCGACAATCAGCCCCAGCATTTT,CASSLSGTGDNQPQHF
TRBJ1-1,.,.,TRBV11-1,TGTGCCAACAGCCTGCGGGGGACGACCACTGAAGCTTTCTTC,CANSLRGTTTEAFF
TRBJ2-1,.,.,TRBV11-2,TGTGCCAGCAGCCTAAACAGCTTGCGGGCCAATGAGCAGTTCTTC,CASSLNSLRANEQFF
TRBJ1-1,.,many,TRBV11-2,TGTGCCAGCAGCTTAGAGGGATGGGCGAACACTGAAGCTTTCTTT,CASSLEGWANTEAFF
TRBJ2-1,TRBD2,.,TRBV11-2,TGTGCCAGCACTAGGACTAGCGGTCCTTACAATGAGCAGTTCTTC,CASTRTSGPYNEQFF